What follows describes a single T cell receptor (beta chain). The data originate from a study of blood T cell repertoires in COVID-19. V lost 0 bases and J lost 2; bases outside the gene matches: 4. Looked up from germline, CDR1 is KGHSH and CDR2 is LQKENI. CDR3 length: 16 amino acids. The assay was immunoSEQ multiplex PCR, and TCRdb's table has in-frame clones only and misses some. Counted here are 200,000 to 250,000 clones, roughly four fifths occurring once; the ten biggest clones make up about 7.8%. Sequences were obtained from peripheral blood. The receptor was isolated from an elderly woman with COVID-19, enrolled during active disease. The chain recombines TRBV18 with TRBJ2-4; TRBD1 matches 7 bases. CDR3 sequence (DNA): TGTGCCAGCTCACCACCGAACAGGGGTACCAAAAACATTCAGTACTTC. It specifies CASSPPNRGTKNIQYF.